Listed below are T cell receptor beta chains from one sample, sequenced in a study of T cells in Graves' hyperthyroidism and ophthalmopathy. Each CDR3 protein is one row after TCRdb ran MiXCR on the multiplex PCR reads. Found here are 500,000 to 750,000 distinct CDR3 sequences, approximately 14% of them singletons; the top ten hold around 6.6%. Sample: blood. These receptors originate from a woman aged 30 to 39 with Graves' hyperthyroidism. Each CDR3 is given with its conserved first and last residue. D genes are given only for firm matches.

>NA|TRBD2|TRBV10-2
CASSESTPLAGYNEQYF
>TRBJ2-5|NA|TRBV15
CATSRDLTEETQYF
>TRBJ2-7|TRBD2|TRBV3-1
CASSQEGLAGVNEQYF
>TRBJ1-2|TRBD1|TRBV2
CASREDRSDGYTF
>TRBJ2-7|NA|TRBV19
CASSGGQGELAGTYEQYF
>TRBJ2-1|NA|TRBV7-6
CASSLPPGSYNEQFF
>TRBJ2-2|TRBD2|TRBV20-1
CSAFTSGNIAGELFF
>TRBJ2-1|NA|TRBV20-1
CSAPKGDEQFF
>TRBJ2-2|NA|TRBV9
CASSVEAGSAGELFF
>TRBJ2-7|TRBD1|TRBV10-3
CAISETGQGSYEQYF
>TRBJ2-3|TRBD2|TRBV13
CASSTGLGGTDTQYF
>TRBJ1-1|NA|TRBV6-1
CASSARGTAFF
>TRBJ2-7|NA|TRBV28
CASSFRVFEQYF
>TRBJ2-7|NA|TRBV5-5
CASAATTDYEQYF
>TRBJ1-6|NA|TRBV20-1
CSATRGGNSPLHF
>TRBJ2-1|NA|TRBV20-1
CSARRAGLKFSYNEQFF